One sample yielded the 5 T cell receptor beta chains listed below, sequenced in a study of T cells after yellow fever vaccination. TCRdb reprocessed the 5' RACE reads with MiXCR, giving one entry per CDR3 protein. This sample has around 88,000 distinct CDR3 sequences, with 13% found just once. The material sequenced was CD8+ T cells not binding an NS4B(214-222) dextramer, sorted from PBMCs, taken roughly 23 days after the first yellow fever vaccination. Receptors originate from a man aged 18 to 29 who received the YFV17D yellow fever vaccine.

The chain employs TRBV19 and TRBJ2-7, with TRBD2 matching over 7 bases. Germline CDR1 reads LNHDA; CDR2 reads SQIVND (reference sequence). V dropped 6 bases and J dropped 6; count of bases not matched to a gene: 11. The length of the CDR3 is 14 residues. This chain's CDR3 is CASRDGLGPREQYF. CDR3 DNA: TGTGCCAGTAGAGACGGACTAGGACCTCGCGAGCAGTACTTC.

This clonotype was counted only a few times. The chain links TRBV27 to TRBJ2-1, with D possibly TRBD1 on 6 matching bases. CDR1 is MNHEY, CDR2 SMNVEV, per germline (reference sequence). Between the trimmed V and J ends, which lost 7 bases and 8 bases, there was a span of 12 bases. There are 12 residues in the CDR3. The CDR3 DNA sequence: TGTGCCAGCATGAGAGGGGGTGATGAGCAGTTCTTC. It codes for CASMRGGDEQFF.

This chain links TRBV29-1 with TRBJ1-2, with D hard to call. Trimming stripped 5 bases from V and 2 bases from J, with 12 bases between. From germline, CDR1 is SQVTM and CDR2 ANQGSEA. This CDR3 contains 13 residues. The CDR3 region is CSVWAGKNYGYTF. In DNA form, the CDR3 reads TGCAGCGTTTGGGCAGGAAAAAACTATGGCTACACCTTC.

This clonotype was detected only a few times. This chain connects TRBV20-1 to TRBJ1-2; possibly TRBD1 for D (5 bases). This CDR3 is 13 amino acids long. The V gene lost 4 bases and the J gene lost 0 bases, with 9 bases spanning the gap. CDR1 is DFQATT and CDR2 is SNEGSKA in the germline V gene (reference sequence). The DNA for the CDR3 is TGCAGTGCTACAGGGATGACTAACTATGGCTACACCTTC. Translation: CSATGMTNYGYTF.

V gene TRBV15 combines with J gene TRBJ2-7; D not certain. Trimming removed 2 bases from V and 3 bases from J, with 5 bases in between. Germline values: CDR1 LNHNV, CDR2 YYDKDF (reference sequence). CDR3 length: 12 amino acids. CDR3 protein: CATSRSDYEQYF. For the CDR3, the DNA is TGTGCCACCAGCAGATCTGACTACGAGCAGTACTTC.